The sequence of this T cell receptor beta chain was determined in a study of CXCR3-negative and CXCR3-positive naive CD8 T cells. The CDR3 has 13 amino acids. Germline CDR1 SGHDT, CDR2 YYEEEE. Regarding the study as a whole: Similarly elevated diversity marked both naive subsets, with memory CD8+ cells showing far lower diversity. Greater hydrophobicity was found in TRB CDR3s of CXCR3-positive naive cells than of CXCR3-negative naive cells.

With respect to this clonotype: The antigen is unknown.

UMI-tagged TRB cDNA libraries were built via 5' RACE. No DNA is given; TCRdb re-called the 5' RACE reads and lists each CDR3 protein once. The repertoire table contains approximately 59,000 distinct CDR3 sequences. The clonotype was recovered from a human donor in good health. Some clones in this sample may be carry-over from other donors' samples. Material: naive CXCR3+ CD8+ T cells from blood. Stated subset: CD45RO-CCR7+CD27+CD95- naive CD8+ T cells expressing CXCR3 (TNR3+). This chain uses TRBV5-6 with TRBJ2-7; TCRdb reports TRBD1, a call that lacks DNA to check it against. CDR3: CASSEPGLGEQYF. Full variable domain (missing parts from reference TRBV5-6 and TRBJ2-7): DAGVTQSPTHLIKTRGQQVTLRCSPKSGHDTVSWYQQALGQGPQFIFQYYEEEERQRGNFPDRFSGHQFPNYSSELNVNALLLGDSALYLCASSEPGLGEQYFGPGTRLTVT.